This T cell receptor (beta chain) was found in a study of CD8+ T cells in alopecia areata (dated by TCRdb to about 2018). With regard to the full study: To study T cell clonal expansion in alopecia areata, the researchers applied high-throughput TCRbeta sequencing to both the C3H/HeJ mouse model and human patients. Amplification of TCRbeta CDR3 regions was done by immunoSEQ multiplex PCR using 35 Vbeta forward primers and 13 Jbeta reverse primers. The RNA source kit depended on sample type: the PAXgene miRNA kit for fixed scalp, the miRNeasy kit for PBMCs, and the RNeasy kit for mouse skin. Scalp tissue and sorted CD4+ and CD8+ peripheral blood T cells from patchy and totalis/universalis alopecia areata patients and from healthy controls were covered by human TCRbeta sequencing. Clonality in the scalp was compared among normal scalp (n=4), patchy alopecia areata scalp (n=8), and alopecia totalis/universalis scalp (n=8).

What the study reported, not specific to this receptor: Shared TCR sequences between patients were less evident than in mice, which may be partly attributable to HLA diversity in the patient population. Scalp TCR repertoire analysis is complicated because resident alphabeta T cells in normal human skin are also sequenced, whereas mouse skin is dominated by gammadelta T cells. Compared with normal scalp, lesional scalp, particularly in alopecia totalis/universalis, had higher clonality and more expanded CD8+ clones, which suggests antigenic drive.

Receptor libraries were prepared by the immunoSEQ multiplex PCR assay. RNA was extracted from all samples and reverse transcribed into cDNA, which served as template for TCR sequencing. First-strand cDNA was synthesized with SuperScript III using a 2:1 mix of oligo-dT and random hexamers. A synthetic immune receptor repertoire was used to measure amplification bias, and any remaining bias was corrected computationally. On the study's bioinformatics: Raw reads were preprocessed to remove errors, and CDR3 was defined by IMGT conventions from the conserved cysteine to phenylalanine. Clonality was computed by normalizing Shannon entropy by log2 of the number of productive unique TCRs and subtracting the result from 1. CD4 or CD8 identity of scalp clones was inferred by cross-referencing scalp TCRbeta sequences with sorted blood CD4 and CD8 repertoires. TCRdb retrieved this table from immuneACCESS and kept in-frame rearrangements only. Not all clones are present; in checked studies, unresolved V genes account for under half, and no reason is known for the remainder. Clonal size and the V and J genes are those of that table, whereas D and trimming came from the DNA. Recorded for this sample are around 150,000 clones; 55% to 65% of them occurred a single time. Of the sample, more than 4.5% falls within the top ten clones.

PBMCs were isolated by density centrifugation and stained for CD3, CD4 and CD8, after which CD4+ and CD8+ T cells were sorted on a FACSAria. Unaffected controls provided scalp biopsies and blood samples. The germline V gene gives CDR1 as LGHNA and CDR2 as YNFKEQ. Trimmed from V: 2 bases; trimmed from J: 1 base; junction bases lacking a gene match: 8. Reading from cysteine to phenylalanine, the CDR3 counts 16 amino acids. The only DNA kept is the CDR3, 48 bases in frame from the first base. This clone appeared once. Its binding antigen is unknown. No per-base quality is available; no much larger clone lies one base away.

The sequenced sample was CD4+ T cells sorted from blood. The clonotype comes from a human donor in good health. The V and J genes are TRBV4-2 and TRBJ2-7; TRBD2 fits 7 bases in the junction. The nucleotides read TGTGCCAGCAGCCAATCTCAACGGGAGGTGTCCTACGAGCAGTACTTC. The translation is CASSQSQREVSYEQYF.